Below, one T cell receptor (beta chain) is given with its context. What it binds is not known. The data derive from a study of blood T cells in healthy people across ages. Study as a whole: About one barcoded beta molecule per two T cells was the capture yield of template switching. Findings and caveats of the study: The donors' CMV status was not determined, possibly confounding changes in expanded clonotypes.

The CDR3 is made up of 14 amino acids. CDR1 is DFQATT and CDR2 is SNEGSKA in the germline V gene (reference sequence). V dropped 1 base and J dropped 6 bases, with 14 bases sitting between them. Whenever a sample was processed, at least 7 million PBMCs were isolated. There were at least 5 micrograms of total RNA extracted from every sample. A second roughly 7 to 12 cycle PCR used barcoded and J-beta primers. TCRdb re-derived calls from the 5' RACE reads in MiXCR, one entry per CDR3 protein. Found here are 350,000 to 450,000 distinct CDR3 sequences, about 52% of them singletons; the top ten hold 45% to 65%.

The receptor was isolated from a man aged 55 to 69 in good health. Input material: blood. The chain is built from TRBV20-1 and TRBJ2-3; D remains unclear. CDR3 coding DNA: TGCAGTGCTAGAGGGCAGGAGCTACGCGATACGCAGTATTTT. Protein product: CSARGQELRDTQYF.